A single sample is the source of the 23 T cell receptor beta chains below, sequenced in a study of T cell changes during pregnancy in multiple sclerosis. The table came from immunoSEQ multiplex PCR; TCRdb's copy has only in-frame clones and leaves some out. The data show 70,000 or so clones, about 93% seen once. Sample: CD4+ T cells from peripheral blood mononuclear cells, taken after pregnancy. The receptors stem from a female donor with multiple sclerosis, enrolled in a pregnancy study.

The rearrangement links TRBV5-4 to TRBJ1-4, with 7 positions matching TRBD1. The ends lost 4 bases at V and 5 bases at J; junction bases unmatched: 8. Germline V gene data show CDR1 as SGHNT and CDR2 as YYREEE (reference sequence). The CDR3 runs 15 residues. Here the CDR3 reads CASSPGTVRNEKLFF. The CDR3 coding sequence is TGTGCCAGCAGCCCAGGGACAGTTCGGAATGAAAAACTGTTTTTT.

This rearrangement joins TRBV7-9 to TRBJ1-1, with D hard to call. This CDR3 spans 12 amino acids. From germline, CDR1 is SEHNR and CDR2 FQNEAQ (reference sequence). Trimming stripped 2 bases from V and 1 base from J, with 2 bases between. The CDR3 bases are TGTGCCAGCAGCTTACAGAACACTGAAGCTTTCTTT. Amino acids: CASSLQNTEAFF.

This sequence joins TRBV21-1 and TRBJ1-6; TRBD1, as called in the table, went unchecked against the DNA. TRBV21-1 is annotated as a pseudogene. The CDR3 spans 22 residues. CDR3 in DNA: TGTGCCAGCAGCCAACAGGAGTTTGAGATTATGAAGGACCTATGGCTGAATTCACCCCTCCACTTT. Its protein product is CASSQQEFEIMKDLWLNSPLHF.

This chain links TRBV18 with TRBJ2-1; 7 nucleotides align to TRBD1. The germline V gene has CDR1 KGHSH and CDR2 LQKENI. This CDR3 region has 15 residues. V shed 6 bases, J shed 12 bases, and the junction held 17 bases outside the gene matches. The CDR3: CASSLDGTVRPGQFF. The CDR3 DNA reads as TGTGCCAGCTCCTTAGATGGGACAGTCCGACCCGGGCAGTTCTTC.

The chain couples TRBV9 to TRBJ1-1; no firm D call. This CDR3 has 14 residues. CDR1 SGDLS and CDR2 YYNGEE come from the germline V gene. V was shortened by 0 bases and J by 3 bases, with 9 bases between the two germline ends. The CDR3 region has the DNA TGTGCCAGCAGCGTAGCCGGGGTAGACACTGAAGCTTTCTTT. Protein product: CASSVAGVDTEAFF.

This sequence joins TRBV10-3 and TRBJ2-7, with D possibly matching TRBD2 (5 bases). V was trimmed by 4 bases and J by 4 bases, leaving 11 bases between them. CDR3 length: 13 residues. Germline V gene sequence: CDR1 ENHRY, CDR2 SYGVKD. CDR3 sequence reads: CAISAPAVYEQYF. The DNA for the CDR3 is TGTGCCATCAGTGCACCAGCGGTGTACGAGCAGTACTTC.

The rearrangement uses TRBV7-8 and TRBJ1-2; 12 bases agree with TRBD1. Unmatched junction bases numbered 7, after V lost 4 bases and J lost 7 bases. This CDR3 has 15 residues. Germline values: CDR1 SGHVS, CDR2 FQNEAQ. The DNA of the CDR3 is TGTGCCAGCAGCTCCTTGGGACAGGGGGCATCTGGCTACACCTTC. It encodes CASSSLGQGASGYTF.

In DNA form, the CDR3 reads TGCAGCGGCCGTCAGGAATCAGAGACCCAGTACTTC. The encoded protein is CSGRQESETQYF. V is TRBV29-1 and J is TRBJ2-5; D call uncertain. Germline CDR1 reads SQVTM; CDR2 reads ANQGSEA. The CDR3 contains 12 residues. The V end was cut by 7 bases, the J end by 4 bases, with 13 bases between.

This clone was recorded at least ten times. This chain uses TRBV11-2 with TRBJ2-1; a weak D match, TRBD2 (6 bases). V was trimmed by 5 bases and J by 9 bases, leaving 11 bases between them. Germline values: CDR1 SGHAT, CDR2 FQNNGV. This CDR3 has 12 residues. The DNA of the CDR3 is TGTGCCAGCAGCCCCCCGGGAGCTGAGCAGTTCTTC. Translated, it gives CASSPPGAEQFF.

The chain has TRBV15 and TRBJ1-2; possible D gene TRBD1, 5 bases. The CDR3 is 15 residues long. From germline, CDR1 is LNHNV and CDR2 YYDKDF (reference sequence). V lost 0 bases and J lost 3, with 11 bases in between. The DNA for the CDR3 is TGTGCCACCAGCAGAGATTGGGGGGGGGACTATGGCTACACCTTC. Protein sequence: CATSRDWGGDYGYTF.

The chain couples TRBV4-2 to TRBJ2-7; tentative D call: TRBD2 (6 bases). The CDR3 sequence is 19 residues long. Germline CDR1 is LGHNA and CDR2 is YNFKEQ. V was cut by 4 bases and J by 4 bases, with 29 bases left in between. CDR3: CASSRRLSGESGLSYEQYF. For the CDR3, the DNA is TGTGCCAGCAGCCGCCGACTCAGTGGAGAGAGCGGGCTATCTTACGAGCAGTACTTC.

The chain couples TRBV6-5 to TRBJ2-7, with 7 bases aligning to TRBD1. The germline V gene encodes CDR1 MNHEY and CDR2 SVGAGI. V lost 4 bases and J lost 1; bases outside the gene matches: 10. The CDR3 is 16 residues long. The CDR3 region is CASSSFRAGGSYEQYF. CDR3 sequence (DNA): TGTGCCAGCAGTTCTTTTAGGGCAGGGGGTTCCTACGAGCAGTACTTC.

This chain connects TRBV5-1 to TRBJ1-5, with D possibly being TRBD1 (5 bases). V was cut by 1 base and J by 2 bases, with 10 bases left in between. The CDR3 extends over 15 amino acids. Germline loops: CDR1 SGHRS, CDR2 YFSETQ. CDR3 loop: CASSLTAGRNQPQHF. CDR3 DNA sequence: TGCGCCAGCAGCTTGACTGCGGGGCGCAATCAGCCCCAGCATTTT.

The chain employs TRBV5-6 and TRBJ2-2, with D tentatively TRBD2 (5 bases). V lost 5 bases and J 4 bases, leaving 21 bases between the germline ends. The CDR3 is 17 residues long. Germline CDR1 reads SGHDT; CDR2 reads YYEEEE. The DNA of the CDR3 is TGTGCCAGCAGTCTTCGAGTGGGAGCCCTTATCACCGGGGAGCTGTTTTTT. It translates to CASSLRVGALITGELFF.

The chain couples TRBV14 to TRBJ1-1, with 9 bases identical to TRBD1. V lost 2 bases to trimming and J lost 2 bases; unmatched junction nucleotides: 3. Germline V gene data show CDR1 as SGHDN and CDR2 as FVKESK. CDR3 length equals 15 residues. The chain's CDR3 is CASSQNRGQNTEAFF. As DNA, the CDR3 is TGTGCCAGCAGCCAAAACAGGGGGCAAAACACTGAAGCTTTCTTT.

V usage is TRBV4-2 and J usage is TRBJ2-2, with 10 bases aligning to TRBD1. Germline assignment: CDR1 LGHNA and CDR2 YNFKEQ. The V gene end was trimmed by 2 bases and the J gene end by 5 bases; junction bases not matched to a gene: 5. This CDR3 is built from 16 residues. The CDR3 DNA reads TGTGCCAGCAGCCAAACCCCGGGACAGGGGACCGGGGAGCTGTTTTTT. The encoded protein is CASSQTPGQGTGELFF.

The V and J genes are TRBV11-2 and TRBJ1-2; TRBD1 aligns across 7 bases. Per the germline V gene, CDR1 is SGHAT and CDR2 is FQNNGV. The CDR3 has 15 residues. With 5 bases clipped from V and 0 bases from J, the junction kept 6 bases outside the gene matches. CDR3 sequence reads: CASSPTDRANYGYTF. The CDR3 DNA reads as TGTGCCAGCAGCCCGACAGACAGGGCTAACTATGGCTACACCTTC. The full variable domain, its missing parts supplied by reference TRBV11-2 and TRBJ1-2, is EAGVAQSPRYKIIEKRQSVAFWCNPISGHATLYWYQQILGQGPKLLIQFQNNGVVDDSQLPKDRFSAERLKGVDSTLKIQPAKLEDSAVYLCASSPTDRANYGYTFGSGTRLTVV.

V usage is TRBV7-9 and J usage is TRBJ1-3; tentative D call: TRBD1 (6 bases). V lost 5 bases, J lost 0 bases, and 14 bases lay in between. CDR1 is SEHNR and CDR2 is FQNEAQ in the germline V gene (reference sequence). This CDR3 is 16 amino acids long. CDR3 nucleotides: TGTGCCAGCAGCCCGAGACAGGCCATCTCTGGAAACACCATATATTTT. It yields the protein CASSPRQAISGNTIYF.

The J gene is TRBJ1-2, the V gene TRBV28, with D perhaps matching TRBD1 (6 bases). Trimming cost V 3 bases and J 9 bases, with 14 bases left between them. The CDR3 is 13 amino acids. Germline assignment: CDR1 MDHEN and CDR2 SYDVKM. The CDR3 nucleotides read TGTGCCAGCAGTTTGGGGGCTCCCTCGAGCTACACCTTC. It specifies CASSLGAPSSYTF.

This clone was recorded many times. The rearrangement uses TRBV30 and TRBJ1-5, with D possibly being TRBD1 (6 bases). V lost 0 bases and J lost 3, with 9 bases in between. The CDR3 spans 14 residues. Germline CDR1 and CDR2: GTSNPN and SVGIG (reference sequence). The CDR3 here is CAWSVRGHNQPQHF. The CDR3 coding sequence is TGTGCCTGGAGTGTAAGGGGACACAATCAGCCCCAGCATTTT.

The sample holds one count of this clone. The gene calls are TRBV10-1 and TRBJ2-2; 10 positions match TRBD2. Looked up from germline, CDR1 is WNHNN and CDR2 is SYGVQD (reference sequence). This CDR3 region has 16 residues. V shed 2 bases and J 4 bases; nucleotides not matched to a gene: 4. CDR3 coding DNA: TGCGCCAGCAGTGAGACGGGACTAGCGACCACCGGGGAGCTGTTTTTT. It is translated as CASSETGLATTGELFF.

V and J are TRBV30 and TRBJ2-6; D not resolved. This CDR3 is 17 amino acids long. Germline CDR1 GTSNPN, CDR2 SVGIG (reference sequence). V lost 2 bases to trimming and J lost 0 bases, with 14 bases between them. CDR3 nucleotide sequence: TGTGCCTGGAGTAGTCTATTTAGTAGCTCTGGGGCCAACGTCCTGACTTTC. This translates into CAWSSLFSSSGANVLTF.

The table lists this clone with a count of one. This chain links TRBV9 with TRBJ1-1; possible D gene TRBD1, 5 bases. Deletions cut 4 bases from V and 2 bases from J, with 15 bases between. This CDR3 has 15 residues. Germline CDR1 reads SGDLS; CDR2 reads YYNGEE. CDR3 nucleotides: TGTGCCAGCAGCTCCCAGGGTAGTACTAACACTGAAGCTTTCTTT. This translates into CASSSQGSTNTEAFF. Full variable domain (rest looked up from reference TRBV9 and TRBJ1-1): DSGVTQTPKHLITATGQRVTLRCSPRSGDLSVYWYQQSLDQGLQFLIQYYNGEERAKGNILERFSAQQFPDLHSELNLSSLELGDSALYFCASSSQGSTNTEAFFGQGTRLTVV.